Below are 20 T cell receptor beta chains sequenced from a single sample in a study of blood T cell repertoires in COVID-19. Some clones are missing from TCRdb's copy, which holds only in-frame ones; the method was immunoSEQ multiplex PCR. This sample yields a few hundred thousand clones, of which nearly 90% are seen a single time; 11% belongs to the top ten. The sample consisted of peripheral blood. These receptors came from a woman between 25 and 40 years old with COVID-19, enrolled during active disease.

The chain recombines TRBV27 with TRBJ1-3; 7 bases align to TRBD1. Looked up from germline, CDR1 is MNHEY and CDR2 is SMNVEV (reference sequence). V lost 2 bases to trimming and J lost 2 bases; unmatched junction nucleotides: 0. There are 14 residues in the CDR3. CDR3 sequence (DNA): TGTGCCAGCAGTTTAACAGGGGCTGGAAACACCATATATTTT. This gives the protein CASSLTGAGNTIYF.

The rearrangement links TRBV7-9 to TRBJ2-5, with D possibly matching TRBD1 (5 bases). The CDR3 extends over 15 amino acids. Looked up from germline, CDR1 is SEHNR and CDR2 is FQNEAQ (reference sequence). The V end lost 6 bases, the J end lost 3 bases, and 17 bases lay between the germline ends. CDR3 nucleotides: TGTGCCAGCAGGACCAGGGTAGGCTGGGAAGAGACCCAGTACTTC. Translating gives CASRTRVGWEETQYF.

The chain carries TRBV6-5 and TRBJ2-1; TRBD1 might be the D (6 bases). Germline CDR1 is MNHEY and CDR2 is SVGAGI. This CDR3 region has 16 residues. Between the trimmed V and J ends, which lost 2 bases and 1 base, there was a span of 12 bases. The CDR3 region is CASSYGGAGSYNEQFF. The DNA for the CDR3 is TGTGCCAGCAGTTACGGGGGCGCAGGTTCCTACAATGAGCAGTTCTTC.

The chain couples TRBV7-9 to TRBJ1-6, with no clear D. Between the trimmed V and J ends, which lost 2 bases and 5 bases, there was a span of 10 bases. Per the germline V gene, CDR1 is SEHNR and CDR2 is FQNEAQ (reference sequence). The CDR3 covers 15 residues. The CDR3 region has the DNA TGTGCCAGCAGCTTAACTGGACTACATAATTCACCCCTCCACTTT. Translated: CASSLTGLHNSPLHF. Full variable domain (rest looked up from reference TRBV7-9 and TRBJ1-6): DTGVSQNPRHKITKRGQNVTFRCDPISEHNRLYWYRQTLGQGPEFLTYFQNEAQLEKSRLLSDRFSAERPKGSFSTLEIQRTEQGDSAMYLCASSLTGLHNSPLHFGNGTRLTVT.

The chain carries TRBV4-1 and TRBJ2-1; D unclear. This CDR3 is built from 11 residues. From germline, CDR1 is MGHRA and CDR2 YSYEKL. Trimming cost V 4 bases and J 9 bases, with 7 bases left between them. Here the CDR3 reads CASSRGREQFF. The CDR3 DNA reads as TGCGCCAGCAGCCGAGGTCGTGAGCAGTTCTTC.

This rearrangement joins TRBV9 to TRBJ1-5; D not certain. The CDR3 runs 15 residues. CDR1 and CDR2 from the germline V gene are SGDLS and YYNGEE. Trimming shortened V by 0 bases and J by 4 bases, and 11 bases separated the two germline ends. The CDR3: CASSVGVRGNQPQHF. CDR3 nucleotide sequence: TGTGCCAGCAGCGTAGGGGTCAGAGGGAATCAGCCCCAGCATTTT.

The chain uses TRBV10-2 and TRBJ1-1; D gene ambiguous. Trimming left V 4 bases short and J 3 bases short, with 9 bases between. Germline V gene data show CDR1 as WSHSY and CDR2 as SAAADI. The CDR3 loop spans 13 amino acids. CDR3 protein: CASSVNSYTEAFF. The CDR3, as DNA: TGCGCCAGCAGTGTTAACAGCTACACTGAAGCTTTCTTT.

In this sample, this clone turned up a few times. The V call is TRBV19, the J call TRBJ1-6, with D unresolved. The germline CDR1 and CDR2 sequences are LNHDA and SQIVND (reference sequence). Deletions cut 2 bases from V and 4 bases from J, with 12 bases between. The CDR3 consists of 16 residues. The CDR3 nucleotides read TGTGCCAGTAGTATACTAAAACGAGCGTATAATTCACCCCTCCACTTT. Protein sequence: CASSILKRAYNSPLHF. The full variable domain, its missing parts supplied by reference TRBV19 and TRBJ1-6, is DGGITQSPKYLFRKEGQNVTLSCEQNLNHDAMYWYRQDPGQGLRLIYYSQIVNDFQKGDIAEGYSVSREKKESFPLTVTSAQKNPTAFYLCASSILKRAYNSPLHFGNGTRLTVT.

The chain links TRBV6-4 to TRBJ1-3; D is perhaps TRBD1 (5 bases). Trimming took 4 bases from V and 0 from J, leaving 22 bases between them. The germline V gene has CDR1 MRHNA and CDR2 SNTAGT. The CDR3 sequence is 19 residues long. This chain's CDR3 is CASSGKSGIYSDSGNTIYF. CDR3 bases: TGTGCCAGCAGTGGTAAGTCAGGGATTTATTCCGACTCTGGAAACACCATATATTTT.

The chain uses TRBV5-1 and TRBJ1-1, with TRBD1 identical over 8 bases. V lost 3 bases and J lost 11; bases outside the gene matches: 15. Germline CDR1 SGHRS, CDR2 YFSETQ. This CDR3 comprises 15 residues. The CDR3 sequence: CASSSPQGGRSGAFF. The CDR3 coding sequence is TGCGCCAGCAGCTCTCCACAGGGGGGTCGATCGGGTGCTTTCTTT.

J is TRBJ2-7 and V is TRBV11-1, with TRBD1 matching 9 bases. The CDR3 has 14 amino acids. The germline CDR1 and CDR2 sequences are SGHAT and FQDESV (reference sequence). The V gene end was trimmed by 4 bases and the J gene end by 2 bases; junction bases not matched to a gene: 3. The CDR3 sequence: CASSSGTGTYEQYF. The CDR3 DNA reads TGTGCCAGCAGCTCCGGGACAGGGACCTACGAGCAGTACTTC.

This sequence joins TRBV9 and TRBJ2-1; D is possibly TRBD2 (6 bases). CDR1 is SGDLS, CDR2 YYNGEE, per germline. This CDR3 contains 16 residues. Trimming took 0 bases from V and 4 from J, leaving 14 bases between them. This CDR3 reads CASSVASGLRYNEQFF. CDR3 bases: TGTGCCAGCAGCGTAGCCTCGGGACTCCGGTACAATGAGCAGTTCTTC.

The chain joins TRBV19 to TRBJ1-6; a weak D match, TRBD1 (6 bases). This CDR3 contains 13 residues. Trimming took 6 bases from V and 6 from J, leaving 9 bases between them. Germline V gene data show CDR1 as LNHDA and CDR2 as SQIVND (reference sequence). The CDR3 bases are TGTGCCAGTAGCCAGGGGCTTAATTCACCCCTCCACTTT. Protein product: CASSQGLNSPLHF.

The V and J genes are TRBV5-1 and TRBJ1-5, with no clear D. The germline gives CDR1 SGHRS, CDR2 YFSETQ. The CDR3 sequence is 16 residues long. Trimming cost V 2 bases and J 0 bases, with 12 bases left between them. The CDR3 DNA reads TGCGCCAGCAGCTTTATAGCTTACTCTAGCAATCAGCCCCAGCATTTT. Its translation is CASSFIAYSSNQPQHF.

The rearrangement uses TRBV7-9 and TRBJ2-1; TRBD2 matches 9 bases. The CDR3 sequence is 15 residues long. Germline CDR1 and CDR2: SEHNR and FQNEAQ (reference sequence). The junction had 6 bases not matched to a gene; V was cut back by 3 bases and J by 6 bases. CDR3 amino acids: CASSFALAGLNEQFF. In nucleotides, the CDR3 is TGTGCCAGCAGCTTCGCACTAGCGGGCCTCAATGAGCAGTTCTTC.

This clone has just one count. The V and J genes are TRBV2 and TRBJ1-2, with D possibly matching TRBD1 (6 bases). Per germline, CDR1 SNHLY and CDR2 FYNNEI. The ends were cut back, 6 bases at V and 4 bases at J, with 9 bases in the middle. The CDR3 sequence is 12 residues long. The CDR3 loop reads CASRADSYGYTF. DNA of the CDR3: TGTGCCAGCAGGGCGGACAGCTATGGCTACACCTTC. Combining the CDR3 with reference TRBV2 and TRBJ1-2 gives the whole variable domain EPEVTQTPSHQVTQMGQEVILRCVPISNHLYFYWYRQILGQKVEFLVSFYNNEISEKSEIFDDQFSVERPDGSNFTLKIRSTKLEDSAMYFCASRADSYGYTFGSGTRLTVV.

The chain uses TRBV18 and TRBJ2-7; 8 nucleotides align to TRBD1. The CDR3 has 14 amino acids. Germline CDR1 is KGHSH and CDR2 is LQKENI. Trimming took 6 bases from V and 4 from J; bases not matched to a gene: 8. CDR3 in amino acids: CASSPTGADYEQYF. The CDR3 nucleotides are TGTGCCAGCTCGCCGACAGGGGCAGATTACGAGCAGTACTTC.

The V and J genes are TRBV28 and TRBJ1-5, with a possible D match to TRBD1 (6 bases). The germline V and J ends were trimmed by 6 bases and 1 base, with 16 bases remaining between them. The CDR3 is made up of 16 amino acids. Germline V gene lookup returns CDR1 MDHEN and CDR2 SYDVKM. The CDR3 loop is CASSNGGATSNQPQHF. Written as DNA, the CDR3 is TGTGCCAGCAGCAATGGGGGGGCGACCAGCAATCAGCCCCAGCATTTT. The full variable domain, rest sourced from reference TRBV28 and TRBJ1-5, is DVKVTQSSRYLVKRTGEKVFLECVQDMDHENMFWYRQDPGLGLRLIYFSYDVKMKEKGDIPEGYSVSREKKERFSLILESASTNQTSMYLCASSNGGATSNQPQHFGDGTRLSIL.

The genes are TRBV19 and TRBJ1-2; 7 positions match TRBD1. The ends lost 7 bases at V and 4 bases at J; junction bases unmatched: 12. The CDR3 totals 15 residues. In germline, CDR1 is LNHDA, CDR2 SQIVND (reference sequence). CDR3 region: CASTTTGFTLYGYTF. CDR3 DNA sequence: TGTGCCAGTACTACGACAGGGTTTACCCTCTATGGCTACACCTTC.

In this sample, this clone turned up a few times. The chain carries TRBV18 and TRBJ1-3; no firm D call. Looked up from germline, CDR1 is KGHSH and CDR2 is LQKENI. With 6 bases removed from V and 1 base from J, the gap between germline ends came to 13 bases. This CDR3 region has 15 residues. CDR3 loop: CASSPSRRSGNTIYF. The CDR3, as DNA: TGTGCCAGCTCCCCCTCCCGGAGGTCTGGAAACACCATATATTTT.